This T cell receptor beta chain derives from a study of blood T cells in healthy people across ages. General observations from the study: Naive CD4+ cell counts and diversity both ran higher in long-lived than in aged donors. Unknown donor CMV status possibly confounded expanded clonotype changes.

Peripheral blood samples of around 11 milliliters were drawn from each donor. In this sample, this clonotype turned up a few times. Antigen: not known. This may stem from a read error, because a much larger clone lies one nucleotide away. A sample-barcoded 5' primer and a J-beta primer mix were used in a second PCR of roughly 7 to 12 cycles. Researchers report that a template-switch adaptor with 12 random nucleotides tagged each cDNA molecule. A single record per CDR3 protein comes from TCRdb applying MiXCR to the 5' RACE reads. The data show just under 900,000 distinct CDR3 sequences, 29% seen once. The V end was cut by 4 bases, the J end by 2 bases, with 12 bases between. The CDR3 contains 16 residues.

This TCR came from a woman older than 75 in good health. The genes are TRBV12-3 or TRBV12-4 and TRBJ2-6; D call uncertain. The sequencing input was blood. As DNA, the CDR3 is TGTGCCAGCAGTTCTCCACTGGACGCTGGGGCCAACGTCCTGACTTTC. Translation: CASSSPLDAGANVLTF.